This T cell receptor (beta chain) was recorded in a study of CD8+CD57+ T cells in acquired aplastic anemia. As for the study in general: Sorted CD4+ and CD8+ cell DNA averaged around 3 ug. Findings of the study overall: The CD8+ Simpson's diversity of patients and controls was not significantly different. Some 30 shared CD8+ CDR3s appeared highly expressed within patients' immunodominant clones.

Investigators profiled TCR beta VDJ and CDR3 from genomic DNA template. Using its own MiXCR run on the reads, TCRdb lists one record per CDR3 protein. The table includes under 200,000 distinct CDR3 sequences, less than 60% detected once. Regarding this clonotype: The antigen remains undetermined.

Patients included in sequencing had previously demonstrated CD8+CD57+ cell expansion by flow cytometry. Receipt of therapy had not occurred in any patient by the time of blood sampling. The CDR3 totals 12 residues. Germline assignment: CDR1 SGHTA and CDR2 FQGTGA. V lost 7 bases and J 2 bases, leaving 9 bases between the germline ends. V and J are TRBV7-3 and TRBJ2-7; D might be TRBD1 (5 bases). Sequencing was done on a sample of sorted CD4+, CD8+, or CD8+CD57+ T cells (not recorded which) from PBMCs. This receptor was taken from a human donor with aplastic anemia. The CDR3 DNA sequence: TGTGCCAGCAAAGACAGTCCCTACGAGCAGTACTTC. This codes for CASKDSPYEQYF.